Reported below is one T cell receptor (beta chain). The source of the sample is a study of T cell responses to AZD1222 COVID-19 vaccine. Generated by immunoSEQ multiplex PCR, the TCRdb table keeps only in-frame clones and is missing some. Of just under 150,000 clones in the sample, roughly 87% were seen once. Trimming left V 3 bases short and J 1 base short, with 7 bases between. Germline V lookup: CDR1 LNHDA, CDR2 SQIVND (reference sequence). There are 14 residues in the CDR3. The chain is built from TRBV19 and TRBJ1-5, with D maybe TRBD1 (5 bases). The material sequenced was peripheral blood, taken 28 days after the second AZD1222 dose. The source of this sequence is an adult who received the AZD1222 COVID-19 vaccine. CDR3 sequence (DNA): TGTGCCAGTAGTATGGACATAAGCAATCAGCCCCAGCATTTT. This sequence encodes CASSMDISNQPQHF.